These T cell receptor beta chains were read from a single sample in a study of PD-L1 blockade in urothelial cancer. The repertoire was sequenced with immunoSEQ multiplex PCR; TCRdb's copy has only in-frame clones and lacks some. The sample records 30,000 or so clones, about nine tenths being singletons. The sample consisted of PBMCs, taken around atezolizumab (anti-PD-L1) treatment. These receptors were taken from a man at least 80 years old with urothelial cancer. The CDR3 runs from the conserved cysteine through the conserved F or W. Fields, in order: D gene, clone size, V gene, J gene, CDR3 DNA, CDR3 protein. A D gene is named only where the DNA matches it firmly. Only part of the rows carry a size: once, few, many, or a class if the clone is expanded.

-	-	TRBV9	TRBJ1-3	TGTGCCAGCAGCGTAGGGCAGGGAGGAAACACCATATATTTT	CASSVGQGGNTIYF
-	-	TRBV7-2	TRBJ2-3	TGTGCCAGCAGGTCAGGGACAGATACGCAGTATTTT	CASRSGTDTQYF
-	-	TRBV5-1	TRBJ1-2	TGCGCCAGCAGCTTGTCCTATAACTATGGCTACACCTTC	CASSLSYNYGYTF
TRBD1	-	TRBV7-8	TRBJ2-7	TGTGCCAGCTCATACAGGGGGCCGCTTTCCTACGAGCAGTACTTC	CASSYRGPLSYEQYF
TRBD2	-	TRBV6-6	TRBJ2-3	TGTGCCAGCAGTTACGGGGTAGCGGGAGGGACGCAGTATTTT	CASSYGVAGGTQYF
-	-	TRBV7-6	TRBJ2-2	TGTGCCAGCAGCCGAGCCGGGAACGCGGCCGGGGAGCTGTTTTTT	CASSRAGNAAGELFF
-	-	TRBV29-1	TRBJ2-3	TGCAGCGTTCGCGAGGCGGGGACCACAGATACGCAGTATTTT	CSVREAGTTDTQYF
-	-	TRBV19	TRBJ1-3	TGTGCCAGTAGTAAAACGGTTTACTCTGGAAACACCATATATTTT	CASSKTVYSGNTIYF
-	-	TRBV9	TRBJ2-7	TGTGCCAGCAGCGTAGGTCCAGGGGACGAGCAGTACTTC	CASSVGPGDEQYF
-	-	TRBV7-2	TRBJ2-7	TGTGCCAGCAGCTTAGCCCTCCAAGCCCAGTACTTC	CASSLALQAQYF
TRBD2	-	TRBV4-1	TRBJ2-1	TGCGCCAGCAGCCGGCCTAGCGGGAGCTCCTACAATGAGCAGTTCTTC	CASSRPSGSSYNEQFF
TRBD1	-	TRBV5-6	TRBJ1-4	TGTGCCAGCAGCTTGGGACCCGGGACAGGGAGTGAAAAACTGTTTTTT	CASSLGPGTGSEKLFF
-	-	TRBV7-9	TRBJ1-5	TGTGCCAGCAGCTTCCAGGGAAGCAATCAGCCCCAGCATTTT	CASSFQGSNQPQHF
TRBD1	-	TRBV25-1	TRBJ2-1	TGTGCCAGCAGTGAACCATGGGGACAGGGCGACAATGAGCAGTTCTTC	CASSEPWGQGDNEQFF
TRBD2	once	TRBV30	TRBJ2-3	TGTGCCTGGACTAGCGGGGGGGATACGCAGTATTTT	CAWTSGGDTQYF
-	-	TRBV6-1	TRBJ2-5	TGTGCCAGCAGTGAATGGAGTTCAGGGGCAGAGACCCAGTACTTC	CASSEWSSGAETQYF
TRBD2	few	TRBV11-2	TRBJ2-7	TGTGCCAGCAGCTTAGTAGCGGGTGAGATCTACGAGCAGTACTTC	CASSLVAGEIYEQYF
TRBD2	-	TRBV7-9	TRBJ2-3	TGTGCCAGCAGCTTAGTTTTAGCGGGAGGGCCCGAGTATACGCAGTATTTT	CASSLVLAGGPEYTQYF
-	-	TRBV6-1	TRBJ1-1	TGTGCCAGCAACTTGGACACTGAAGCTTTCTTT	CASNLDTEAFF
-	-	TRBV7-9	TRBJ1-5	TGTGCCAGCAGCCCCAGGGGCGGGCAGCCCCAGCATTTT	CASSPRGGQPQHF
TRBD1	few	TRBV15	TRBJ1-5	TGTGCCACCAGCAGGGGACAGAGCAATCAGCCCCAGCATTTT	CATSRGQSNQPQHF
TRBD1	-	TRBV18	TRBJ1-1	TGTGCCAGCTCACCTTACTCTCCGGGACAGGCCTTAGTGGGAGCTTTCTTT	CASSPYSPGQALVGAFF
TRBD1	few	TRBV28	TRBJ1-5	TGTGCCAGCGGAGGACAGGTCGCGCCCCAGCATTTT	CASGGQVAPQHF
-	-	TRBV27	TRBJ1-1	TGTGCCAGCAGACTACTCGGGGGAAACACTGAAGCTTTCTTT	CASRLLGGNTEAFF
TRBD2	-	TRBV9	TRBJ2-1	TGTGCCAGCAGCGTTTCTAGCGGGATAGGGAATGAGCAGTTCTTC	CASSVSSGIGNEQFF